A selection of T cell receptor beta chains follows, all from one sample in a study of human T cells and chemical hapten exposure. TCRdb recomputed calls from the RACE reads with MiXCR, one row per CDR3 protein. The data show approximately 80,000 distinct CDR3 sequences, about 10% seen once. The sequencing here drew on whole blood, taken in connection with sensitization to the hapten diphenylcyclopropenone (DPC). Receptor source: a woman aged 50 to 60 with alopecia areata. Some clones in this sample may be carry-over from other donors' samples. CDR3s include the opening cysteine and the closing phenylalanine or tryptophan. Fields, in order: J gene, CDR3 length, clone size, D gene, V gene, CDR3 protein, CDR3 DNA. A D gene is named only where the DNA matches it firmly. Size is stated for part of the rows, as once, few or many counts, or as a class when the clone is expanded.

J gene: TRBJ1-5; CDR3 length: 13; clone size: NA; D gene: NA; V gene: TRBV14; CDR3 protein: CASSQGRSNPQHF; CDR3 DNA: TGTGCCAGCAGCCAAGGACGGAGCAATCCCCAGCATTTT
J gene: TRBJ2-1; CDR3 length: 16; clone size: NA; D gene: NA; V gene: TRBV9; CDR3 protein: CASSRSPIALYNEQFF; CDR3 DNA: TGTGCCAGCAGCAGAAGCCCCATAGCTCTGTACAATGAGCAGTTCTTC
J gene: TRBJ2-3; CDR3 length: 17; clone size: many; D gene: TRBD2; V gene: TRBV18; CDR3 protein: CASSPPFAGVGGDTQYF; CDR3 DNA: TGTGCCAGCTCACCACCGTTTGCGGGAGTTGGTGGAGATACGCAGTATTTT
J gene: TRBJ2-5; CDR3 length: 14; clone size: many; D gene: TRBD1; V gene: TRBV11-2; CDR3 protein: CASSLPGGLETQYF; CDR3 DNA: TGTGCCAGCAGCTTACCAGGGGGCTTAGAGACCCAGTACTTC
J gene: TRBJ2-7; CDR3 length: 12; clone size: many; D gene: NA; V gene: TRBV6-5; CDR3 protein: CASSFGNYEQYF; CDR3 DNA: TGTGCCAGCAGTTTCGGGAATTACGAGCAGTACTTC
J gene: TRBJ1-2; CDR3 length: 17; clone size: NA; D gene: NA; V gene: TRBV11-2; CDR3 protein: CASSLDSVRGADYGYTF; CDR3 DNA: TGTGCCAGCAGCTTAGATTCTGTGAGGGGGGCCGACTATGGCTACACCTTC
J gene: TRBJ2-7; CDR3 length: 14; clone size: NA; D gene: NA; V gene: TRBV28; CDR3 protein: CAIAPQDRSYEQYF; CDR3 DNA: TGTGCCATCGCCCCACAGGATCGGTCCTACGAGCAGTACTTC
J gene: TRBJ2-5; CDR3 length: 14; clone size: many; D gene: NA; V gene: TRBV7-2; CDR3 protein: CASSSPPRGETQYF; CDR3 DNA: TGTGCCAGCAGCTCACCACCTAGGGGAGAGACCCAGTACTTC
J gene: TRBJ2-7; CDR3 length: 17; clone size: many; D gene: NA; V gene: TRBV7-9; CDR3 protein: CASSLAGGDGAIDEQYF; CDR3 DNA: TGTGCCAGCAGCTTAGCTGGCGGGGATGGAGCTATTGACGAGCAGTACTTC
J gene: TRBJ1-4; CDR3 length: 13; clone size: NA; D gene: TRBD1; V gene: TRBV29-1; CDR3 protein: CSVETGQNEKLFF; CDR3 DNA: TGCAGCGTCGAGACAGGGCAGAATGAAAAACTGTTTTTT
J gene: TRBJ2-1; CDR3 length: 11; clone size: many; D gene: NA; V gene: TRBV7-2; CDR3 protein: CASSLGVTWVF; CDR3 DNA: TGTGCCAGCAGCTTAGGGGTCACCTGGGTCTTC
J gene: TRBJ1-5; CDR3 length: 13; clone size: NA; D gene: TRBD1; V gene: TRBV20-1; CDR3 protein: CSAEGQGNQPQHF; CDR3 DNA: TGCAGTGCAGAGGGACAGGGGAATCAGCCCCAGCATTTT
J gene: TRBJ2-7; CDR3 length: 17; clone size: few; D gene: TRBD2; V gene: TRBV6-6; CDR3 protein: CASSYGTSGSYSYEQYF; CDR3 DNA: TGTGCCAGCAGTTATGGGACTAGCGGGAGCTACTCCTACGAGCAGTACTTC
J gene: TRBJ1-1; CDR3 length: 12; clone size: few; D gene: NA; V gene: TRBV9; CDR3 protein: CASSVDVGPRFF; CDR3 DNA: TGTGCCAGCAGCGTAGATGTGGGGCCGAGATTCTTT
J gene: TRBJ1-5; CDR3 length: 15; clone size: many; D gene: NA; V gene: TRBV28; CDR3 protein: CASSLRQGGNQPQHF; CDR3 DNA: TGTGCCAGCAGTTTACGGCAGGGCGGCAATCAGCCCCAGCATTTT
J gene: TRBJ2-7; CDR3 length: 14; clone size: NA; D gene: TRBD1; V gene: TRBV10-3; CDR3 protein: CAIRATGRTYEQYF; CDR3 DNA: TGTGCCATCAGAGCGACAGGGAGAACCTACGAGCAGTACTTC
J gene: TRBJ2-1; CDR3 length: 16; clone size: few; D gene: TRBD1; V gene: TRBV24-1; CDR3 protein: CATSDSSGTEYNEQFF; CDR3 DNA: TGTGCCACCAGTGATTCGTCCGGGACAGAGTACAATGAGCAGTTCTTC
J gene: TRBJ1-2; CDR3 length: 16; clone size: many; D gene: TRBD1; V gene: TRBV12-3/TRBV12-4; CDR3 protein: CASSLHRGTVNYGYTF; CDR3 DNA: TGTGCCAGCAGTCTTCACCGCGGGACAGTCAACTATGGCTACACCTTC
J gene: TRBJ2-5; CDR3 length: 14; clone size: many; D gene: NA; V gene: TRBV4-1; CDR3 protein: CASSTDRHQETQYF; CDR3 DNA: TGCGCCAGCAGTACCGACAGACACCAAGAGACCCAGTACTTC
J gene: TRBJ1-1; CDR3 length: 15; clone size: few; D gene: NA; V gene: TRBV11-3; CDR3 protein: CASSLGAGRGTEAFF; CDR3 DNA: TGTGCCAGCAGCTTAGGGGCAGGGAGGGGCACTGAAGCTTTCTTT
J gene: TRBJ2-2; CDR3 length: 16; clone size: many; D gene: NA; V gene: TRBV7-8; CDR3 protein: CASSLRGQLGTGELFF; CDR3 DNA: TGTGCCAGCAGCTTACGGGGGCAATTAGGCACCGGGGAGCTGTTTTTT
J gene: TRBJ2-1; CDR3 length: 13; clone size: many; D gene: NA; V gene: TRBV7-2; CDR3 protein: CASSFEVYNEQFF; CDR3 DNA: TGTGCCAGCAGCTTCGAAGTCTACAATGAGCAGTTCTTC
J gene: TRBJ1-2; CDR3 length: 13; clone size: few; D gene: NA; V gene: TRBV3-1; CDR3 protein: CASSRVDGDGYTF; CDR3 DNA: TGTGCCAGCAGTCGTGTGGACGGGGATGGCTACACCTTC
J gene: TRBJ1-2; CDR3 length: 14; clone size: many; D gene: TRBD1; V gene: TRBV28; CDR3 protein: CASSLIGRGNGYTF; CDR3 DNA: TGTGCCAGCAGTTTGATTGGCAGGGGGAACGGCTACACCTTC
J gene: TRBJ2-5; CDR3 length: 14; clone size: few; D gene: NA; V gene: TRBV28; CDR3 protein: CASKLGGAVETQYF; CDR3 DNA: TGTGCCAGCAAATTAGGGGGGGCCGTAGAGACCCAGTACTTC
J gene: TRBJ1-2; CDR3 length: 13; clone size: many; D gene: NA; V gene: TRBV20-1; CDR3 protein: CSARATDTIGYTF; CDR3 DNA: TGCAGTGCTAGAGCCACAGACACCATAGGCTACACCTTC
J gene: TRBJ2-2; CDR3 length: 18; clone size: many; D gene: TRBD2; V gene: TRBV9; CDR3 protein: CASSVATSAPINTGELFF; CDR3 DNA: TGTGCCAGCAGCGTAGCCACTAGCGCACCAATCAACACCGGGGAGCTGTTTTTT
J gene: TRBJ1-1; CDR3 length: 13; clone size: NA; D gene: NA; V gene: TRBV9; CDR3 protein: CASRRGMNTEAFF; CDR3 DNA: TGTGCCAGCAGACGGGGAATGAACACTGAAGCTTTCTTT
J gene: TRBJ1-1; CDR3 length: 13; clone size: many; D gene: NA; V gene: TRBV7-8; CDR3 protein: CASAGRLNTEAFF; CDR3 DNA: TGTGCCAGCGCGGGACGTTTGAACACTGAAGCTTTCTTT
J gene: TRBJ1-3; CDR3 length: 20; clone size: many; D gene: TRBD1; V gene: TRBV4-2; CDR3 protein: CASSQNGTGPPRVSGNTIYF; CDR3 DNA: TGTGCCAGCAGCCAAAATGGGACAGGACCACCCCGGGTCTCTGGAAACACCATATATTTT
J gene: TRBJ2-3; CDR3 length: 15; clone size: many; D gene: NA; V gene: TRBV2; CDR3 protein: CASSEVSFSTDTQYF; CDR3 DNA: TGTGCCAGCAGTGAGGTGTCATTTAGCACAGATACGCAGTATTTT
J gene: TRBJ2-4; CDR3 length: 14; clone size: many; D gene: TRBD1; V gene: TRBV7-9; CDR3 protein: CASSGRTGSGIQYF; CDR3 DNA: TGTGCCAGCAGCGGGCGGACAGGGTCGGGCATTCAGTACTTC
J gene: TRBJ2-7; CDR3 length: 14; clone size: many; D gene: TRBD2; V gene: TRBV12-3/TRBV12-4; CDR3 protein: CASSLTAGAYEQYF; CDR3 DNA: TGTGCCAGCAGTTTAACCGCGGGAGCCTACGAGCAGTACTTC
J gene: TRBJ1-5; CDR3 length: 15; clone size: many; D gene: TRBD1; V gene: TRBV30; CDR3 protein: CAWRDRDRGTQPQHF; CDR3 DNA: TGTGCCTGGAGAGACCGGGACAGGGGGACTCAGCCCCAGCATTTT
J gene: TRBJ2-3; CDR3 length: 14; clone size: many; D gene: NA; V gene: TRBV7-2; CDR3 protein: CASSLGGDFRQQYF; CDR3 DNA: TGTGCCAGCAGCTTAGGGGGGGATTTCAGGCAGCAGTATTTT
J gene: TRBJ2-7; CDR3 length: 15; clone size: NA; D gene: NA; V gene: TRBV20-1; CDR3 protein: CSAPRPGRSSYEQYF; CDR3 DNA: TGCAGTGCCCCCCGGCCAGGGCGGAGCTCCTACGAGCAGTACTTC
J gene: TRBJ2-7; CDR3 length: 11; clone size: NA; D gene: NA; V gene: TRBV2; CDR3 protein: CASSEVLVRYF; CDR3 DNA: TGTGCCAGCAGTGAAGTGTTAGTTCGGTACTTC
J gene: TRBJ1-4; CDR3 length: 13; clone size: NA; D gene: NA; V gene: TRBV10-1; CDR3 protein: CASSEAMNEKLFF; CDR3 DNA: TGCGCCAGCAGTGAAGCGATGAATGAAAAACTGTTTTTT
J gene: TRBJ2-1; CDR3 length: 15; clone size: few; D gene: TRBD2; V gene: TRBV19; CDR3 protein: CASSSWGTTNNEQFF; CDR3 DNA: TGTGCCAGTAGTTCATGGGGGACTACTAACAATGAGCAGTTCTTC
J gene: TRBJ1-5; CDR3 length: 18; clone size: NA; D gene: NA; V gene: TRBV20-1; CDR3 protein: CSARAQRSIAISPQPQHF; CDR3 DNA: TGCAGTGCTAGAGCCCAGCGGAGTATAGCAATCAGCCCCCAGCCCCAGCATTTT
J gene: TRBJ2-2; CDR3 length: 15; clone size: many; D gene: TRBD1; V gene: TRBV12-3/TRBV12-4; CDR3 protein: CASTRQGRSTGELFF; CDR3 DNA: TGTGCCAGCACACGACAGGGACGGAGCACCGGGGAGCTGTTTTTT
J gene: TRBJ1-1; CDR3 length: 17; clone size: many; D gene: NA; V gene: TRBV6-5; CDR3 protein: CASSYSTGRIVKTEAFF; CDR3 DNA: TGTGCCAGCAGTTACTCGACTGGGAGAATTGTCAAAACTGAAGCTTTCTTT
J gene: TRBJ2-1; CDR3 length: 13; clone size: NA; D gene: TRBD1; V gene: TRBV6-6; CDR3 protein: CASHLPGTVRLFF; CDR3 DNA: TGTGCCAGCCACTTACCTGGGACAGTGAGATTGTTCTTC
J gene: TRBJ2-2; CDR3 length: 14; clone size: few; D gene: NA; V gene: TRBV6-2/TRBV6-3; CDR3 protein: CASSYQGGTGELFF; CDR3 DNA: TGTGCCAGCAGTTATCAGGGAGGCACCGGGGAGCTGTTTTTT
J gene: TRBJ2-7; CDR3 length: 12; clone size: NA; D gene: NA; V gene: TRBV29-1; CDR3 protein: CSVAPSSYEQYF; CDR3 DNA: TGCAGCGTCGCGCCCAGCTCCTACGAGCAGTACTTC
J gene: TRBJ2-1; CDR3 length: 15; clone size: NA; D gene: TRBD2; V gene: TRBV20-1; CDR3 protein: CSARPSGRSFSEQFF; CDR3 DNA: TGCAGTGCTAGGCCTAGCGGGAGGAGCTTTTCTGAGCAGTTCTTC
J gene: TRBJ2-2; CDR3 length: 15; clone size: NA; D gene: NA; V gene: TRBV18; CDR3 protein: CASSPFQGNTGELFF; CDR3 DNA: TGTGCCAGCTCACCATTTCAGGGGAACACCGGGGAGCTGTTTTTT
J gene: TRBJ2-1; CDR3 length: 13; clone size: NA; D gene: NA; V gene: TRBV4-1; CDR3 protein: CASSQDLDNEQFF; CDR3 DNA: TGCGCCAGCAGCCAAGATCTGGACAATGAGCAGTTCTTC
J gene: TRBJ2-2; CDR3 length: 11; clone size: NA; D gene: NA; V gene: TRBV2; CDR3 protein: CASRRVGELFF; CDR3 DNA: TGTGCCAGCAGGAGGGTCGGGGAGCTGTTTTTT
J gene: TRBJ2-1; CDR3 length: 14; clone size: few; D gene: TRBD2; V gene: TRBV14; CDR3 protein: CASSKGLAISEQFF; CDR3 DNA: TGTGCCAGCAGCAAGGGACTAGCTATCAGTGAGCAGTTCTTC
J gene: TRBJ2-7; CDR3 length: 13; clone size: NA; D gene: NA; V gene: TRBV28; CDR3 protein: CASSMTLSYEQYF; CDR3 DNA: TGTGCCAGCAGCATGACTCTCTCCTACGAGCAGTACTTC
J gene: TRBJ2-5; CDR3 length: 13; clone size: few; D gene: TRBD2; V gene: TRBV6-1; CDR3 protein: CASSELAGGTQYF; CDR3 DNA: TGTGCCAGCAGTGAACTAGCGGGGGGGACCCAGTACTTC
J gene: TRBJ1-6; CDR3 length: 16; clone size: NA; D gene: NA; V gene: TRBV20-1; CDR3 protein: CSARDEESSYNSPLHF; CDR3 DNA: TGCAGTGCTAGAGACGAGGAGAGCTCCTATAATTCACCCCTCCACTTT
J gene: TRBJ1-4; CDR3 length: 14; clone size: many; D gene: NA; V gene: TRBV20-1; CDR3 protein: CSARHLSTNEKLFF; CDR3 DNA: TGCAGTGCCCGCCACCTTTCCACTAATGAAAAACTGTTTTTT
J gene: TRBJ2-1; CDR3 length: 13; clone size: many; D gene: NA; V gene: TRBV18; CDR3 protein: CASSPKSYNEQFF; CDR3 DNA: TGTGCCAGCTCTCCCAAGAGCTACAATGAGCAGTTCTTC